The rows below give T cell receptor beta chains drawn from one sample of a study of Graves' ophthalmopathy and Graves' hyperthyroidism. A single record per CDR3 protein comes from TCRdb applying MiXCR to the multiplex PCR reads. The sample has approximately 1.2 million distinct CDR3 sequences; about two fifths are singletons. Sequenced input: peripheral blood or thyroid tissue (not recorded which). Receptor source: an adult man with Graves' hyperthyroidism. Both conserved end residues are part of each CDR3. The order of the fields is V gene, D gene, J gene, clone size, CDR3 protein, CDR3 DNA. A D gene is named only where the DNA matches it firmly. Only part of the rows carry a size: once, few, many, or a class if the clone is expanded.

V: TRBV20-1
D: -
J: TRBJ1-6
size: -
CDR3: CSATDRLNSPLHF
DNA: TGCAGTGCTACTGACAGACTAAATTCACCCCTCCACTTT

V: TRBV29-1
D: -
J: TRBJ1-2
size: -
CDR3: CSVTGAKVDGYTF
DNA: TGCAGCGTTACGGGAGCTAAAGTGGATGGCTACACCTTC

V: TRBV4-3
D: -
J: TRBJ2-6
size: -
CDR3: CASSQDLTGAIVLTF
DNA: TGCGCCAGCAGCCAAGACCTTACGGGGGCCATCGTCCTGACTTTC

V: TRBV9
D: -
J: TRBJ2-2
size: few
CDR3: CASSDSEANTGELFF
DNA: TGTGCCAGCAGCGATAGTGAAGCGAACACCGGGGAGCTGTTTTTT

V: TRBV7-9
D: -
J: TRBJ1-5
size: many
CDR3: CASSQGTGAWPQHF
DNA: TGTGCCAGCAGCCAAGGGACCGGGGCCTGGCCCCAGCATTTT

V: TRBV5-1
D: -
J: TRBJ2-2
size: -
CDR3: CASSGTQVGTGELFF
DNA: TGCGCCAGCAGCGGAACACAGGTGGGGACCGGGGAGCTGTTTTTT

V: TRBV5-1
D: -
J: TRBJ1-6
size: many
CDR3: CASSPGRHEGSPLHF
DNA: TGCGCCAGCAGCCCAGGGAGGCATGAAGGATCACCCCTCCACTTT

V: TRBV10-3
D: -
J: TRBJ2-7
size: many
CDR3: CAISEGGDEQYF
DNA: TGTGCCATCAGTGAGGGAGGGGACGAGCAGTACTTC

V: TRBV7-9
D: TRBD1
J: TRBJ2-7
size: -
CDR3: CASSLARQGANEQYF
DNA: TGTGCCAGCAGCTTGGCCCGCCAGGGGGCGAACGAGCAGTACTTC

V: TRBV6-1
D: TRBD1
J: TRBJ1-3
size: -
CDR3: CASRLGTGGGNTIYF
DNA: TGTGCCAGCAGGTTGGGGACAGGGGGCGGAAACACCATATATTTT

V: TRBV7-6
D: -
J: TRBJ2-7
size: many
CDR3: CASSLTAGRSPPSEQYF
DNA: TGTGCCAGCAGCTTAACGGCGGGGAGGTCCCCTCCCTCCGAGCAGTACTTC

V: TRBV19
D: TRBD2
J: TRBJ2-2
size: many
CDR3: CASSRLAGLNTGELFF
DNA: TGTGCCAGTAGTCGACTAGCGGGGCTGAACACCGGGGAGCTGTTTTTT

V: TRBV10-3
D: -
J: TRBJ1-1
size: many
CDR3: CAISETGNEAFF
DNA: TGTGCCATCAGTGAGACAGGCAATGAAGCTTTCTTT

V: TRBV7-9
D: -
J: TRBJ2-5
size: -
CDR3: CASTLMETQYF
DNA: TGTGCCAGCACCCTGATGGAGACCCAGTACTTC

V: TRBV10-3
D: -
J: TRBJ1-3
size: many
CDR3: CAIRAGSGLGNTIYF
DNA: TGTGCCATCAGGGCAGGGTCAGGACTCGGAAACACCATATATTTT

V: TRBV29-1
D: -
J: TRBJ2-6
size: -
CDR3: CSLEPSGANVLTF
DNA: TGCAGCTTAGAACCCTCTGGGGCCAACGTCCTGACTTTC

V: TRBV10-3
D: -
J: TRBJ2-7
size: -
CDR3: CASSYSGDLTRGELYEQYF
DNA: TGTGCCAGCAGTTACTCCGGGGACCTCACACGAGGGGAACTCTACGAGCAGTACTTC

V: TRBV7-9
D: -
J: TRBJ1-2
size: many
CDR3: CASSPRTARGAYTF
DNA: TGTGCCAGCAGCCCGAGGACGGCCCGGGGGGCCTACACCTTC

V: TRBV12-3/TRBV12-4
D: -
J: TRBJ1-6
size: few
CDR3: CASSYSTSYNSPLHF
DNA: TGTGCCAGCAGTTACAGCACCTCCTATAATTCACCCCTCCACTTT

V: TRBV12-3/TRBV12-4
D: TRBD2
J: TRBJ2-5
size: few
CDR3: CASSLSGSFETQYF
DNA: TGTGCCAGCAGTCTTAGCGGGAGTTTTGAGACCCAGTACTTC

V: TRBV10-3
D: TRBD1
J: TRBJ1-1
size: -
CDR3: CAISGTGGTEAFF
DNA: TGTGCCATCAGTGGAACAGGGGGCACTGAAGCTTTCTTT

V: TRBV7-6
D: -
J: TRBJ2-5
size: many
CDR3: CASKPVSGLGETQYF
DNA: TGTGCCAGCAAGCCAGTTTCGGGGCTGGGGGAGACCCAGTACTTC

V: TRBV19
D: -
J: TRBJ2-5
size: -
CDR3: CASSIVGSRQRKTQYF
DNA: TGTGCCAGTAGTATAGTGGGCTCGCGGCAGCGCAAGACCCAGTACTTC

V: TRBV7-9
D: TRBD1
J: TRBJ1-3
size: -
CDR3: CASSSTPGQGNFSGNTIYF
DNA: TGTGCCAGCAGCTCCACCCCGGGACAGGGAAACTTCTCTGGAAACACCATATATTTT

V: TRBV7-2
D: TRBD1
J: TRBJ2-7
size: many
CDR3: CASSPRQGVGEQYF
DNA: TGTGCCAGCAGCCCGCGACAGGGGGTGGGTGAGCAGTACTTC

V: TRBV7-2
D: -
J: TRBJ1-3
size: many
CDR3: CASSLHRSGNTIYF
DNA: TGTGCCAGCAGCTTACACCGCTCGGGAAACACCATATATTTT

V: TRBV6-5
D: -
J: TRBJ2-2
size: -
CDR3: CASRAGENTGELFF
DNA: TGTGCCAGCAGGGCAGGCGAAAACACCGGGGAGCTGTTTTTT

V: TRBV20-1
D: -
J: TRBJ2-5
size: many
CDR3: CSELVGNQETQYF
DNA: TGCAGTGAGTTAGTAGGGAACCAAGAGACCCAGTACTTC

V: TRBV20-1
D: -
J: TRBJ2-5
size: many
CDR3: CSARGGMETQYF
DNA: TGCAGTGCTAGAGGTGGGATGGAGACCCAGTACTTC

V: TRBV29-1
D: TRBD2
J: TRBJ2-5
size: -
CDR3: CSAGTSSRETQYF
DNA: TGCAGCGCCGGGACTAGCTCTCGGGAGACCCAGTACTTC

V: TRBV12-3/TRBV12-4
D: -
J: TRBJ2-7
size: once
CDR3: CASSQLQLTYEQYF
DNA: TGTGCCAGCAGTCAACTACAGTTAACCTACGAGCAGTACTTC

V: TRBV4-2
D: -
J: TRBJ2-7
size: -
CDR3: CASSQATVTHDYEQYF
DNA: TGTGCCAGCAGCCAAGCGACAGTCACGCACGACTACGAGCAGTACTTC

V: TRBV6-5
D: -
J: TRBJ1-2
size: -
CDR3: CASSHGGRYGYTF
DNA: TGTGCCAGCAGCCACGGCGGGAGATATGGCTACACCTTC

V: TRBV5-6
D: TRBD2
J: TRBJ2-7
size: few
CDR3: CASSLGLAKDEQYF
DNA: TGTGCCAGCAGCTTGGGACTAGCAAAGGACGAGCAGTACTTC

V: TRBV5-6
D: -
J: TRBJ1-6
size: once
CDR3: CASSLGLESSPLHF
DNA: TGTGCCAGCAGCCTCGGACTTGAAAGTTCACCCCTCCACTTT

V: TRBV19
D: -
J: TRBJ1-1
size: -
CDR3: CASSTSDTEAFF
DNA: TGTGCCAGTAGTACCTCGGACACTGAAGCTTTCTTT

V: TRBV9
D: -
J: TRBJ1-3
size: many
CDR3: CASSVAQGGNTIYF
DNA: TGTGCCAGCAGCGTAGCTCAGGGTGGAAACACCATATATTTT

V: TRBV7-9
D: -
J: TRBJ2-7
size: -
CDR3: CASSLVDSIYEQYF
DNA: TGTGCCAGCAGCTTAGTGGACTCAATCTACGAGCAGTACTTC

V: TRBV11-2
D: -
J: TRBJ1-1
size: many
CDR3: CASSFHGGTEAFF
DNA: TGTGCCAGCAGCTTCCATGGTGGCACTGAAGCTTTCTTT

V: TRBV4-3
D: -
J: TRBJ1-1
size: few
CDR3: CASSSPEGLNTEAFF
DNA: TGCGCCAGCAGCAGCCCGGAGGGCTTGAACACTGAAGCTTTCTTT